This entry concerns a single TCR beta chain. This record comes from a study of blood T cell repertoires in COVID-19. Study-wide background: PBMCs, B-cell-depleted T cells, or T cells provided the cDNA or gDNA that made up the material.

Germline CDR1 reads SGHVS; CDR2 reads FQNEAQ. With 7 bases removed from V and 7 bases from J, the gap between germline ends came to 11 bases. This CDR3 is 12 amino acids long. Here immunoSEQ multiplex PCR was the method, and the copy in TCRdb shows in-frame clones only, minus some. The data contain about 120,000 clones, 83% of them singletons. Input material: peripheral blood. This chain uses TRBV7-8 with TRBJ2-1; tentatively, D is TRBD2 (6 bases). The origin of this receptor is a young man with acute or convalescent COVID-19. The CDR3 loop is CASTEEGNEQFF. CDR3 DNA: TGTGCCAGCACCGAGGAGGGGAATGAGCAGTTCTTC.